Listed below are T cell receptor beta chains from one sample, sequenced in a study of blood T cells in healthy people across ages. TCRdb independently ran MiXCR on the 5' RACE reads; one entry per CDR3 protein. The table has roughly 560,000 distinct CDR3 sequences, about 24% seen once. In addition, the sample was reused for a study of T cells of mothers and their children.

Sequenced input: blood. All receptors derive from a boy aged 5-17 years in good health. Each CDR3 is given with its conserved first and last residue. The D gene is left open where the match is weak. Expanded clones are given a class, and other clones once, few, many or no size at all.

J gene: TRBJ1-2
clone size: few
D gene: TRBD1
V gene: TRBV7-2
CDR3 DNA: TGTGCCAGCAGCTTAGGACAGGGGTTCGGGGGCTACACCTTC
CDR3 protein: CASSLGQGFGGYTF

J gene: TRBJ2-7
clone size: NA
D gene: NA
V gene: TRBV7-8
CDR3 DNA: TGTGCCAGCAGCTTAGGTTTAGACCGGGCAGTCTACGAGCAGTACTTC
CDR3 protein: CASSLGLDRAVYEQYF

J gene: TRBJ1-2
clone size: many
D gene: NA
V gene: TRBV20-1
CDR3 DNA: TGCAGTGCAACTAGCGGGGCCACTAGGTCTCATGGCTACACCTTC
CDR3 protein: CSATSGATRSHGYTF

J gene: TRBJ2-3
clone size: few
D gene: TRBD2
V gene: TRBV5-1
CDR3 DNA: TGCGCCAGCAGCTCAGGGACTAGCGGAGTGGGCCCAACAGATACGCAGTATTTT
CDR3 protein: CASSSGTSGVGPTDTQYF

J gene: TRBJ2-7
clone size: many
D gene: NA
V gene: TRBV21-1
CDR3 DNA: TGTGCCAGCAGCAAAACCTACGAGCAGTACTTC
CDR3 protein: CASSKTYEQYF

J gene: TRBJ2-1
clone size: NA
D gene: TRBD1
V gene: TRBV7-2
CDR3 DNA: TGTGCCAGCAGCTTAATACGGGGGACAGGGCAGAATGAGCAGTTCTTC
CDR3 protein: CASSLIRGTGQNEQFF

J gene: TRBJ2-7
clone size: few
D gene: NA
V gene: TRBV11-1
CDR3 DNA: TGTGCCAGCAGCGACTACACCCAATACGAGCAGTACTTC
CDR3 protein: CASSDYTQYEQYF

J gene: TRBJ1-4
clone size: few
D gene: NA
V gene: TRBV7-6
CDR3 DNA: TGTGCCAGCAGCTTAACAGGGAATAATGAAAAACTGTTTTTT
CDR3 protein: CASSLTGNNEKLFF

J gene: TRBJ2-7
clone size: few
D gene: TRBD2
V gene: TRBV29-1
CDR3 DNA: TGCAGCGTTGCCGGGACTAGTGACCTACGGGAGCAGTACTTC
CDR3 protein: CSVAGTSDLREQYF

J gene: TRBJ2-1
clone size: NA
D gene: NA
V gene: TRBV7-9
CDR3 DNA: TGTGCCAGCAGCGCCTCTCGATACAATGAGCAGTTCTTC
CDR3 protein: CASSASRYNEQFF

J gene: TRBJ2-7
clone size: few
D gene: NA
V gene: TRBV20-1
CDR3 DNA: TGCAGTGCTAGAGAATCCGGACACGGAGACGAGCAGTACTTC
CDR3 protein: CSARESGHGDEQYF

J gene: TRBJ1-1
clone size: many
D gene: NA
V gene: TRBV3-1
CDR3 DNA: TGTGCCAGCAGCCGGACAGTGAACACTGAAGCTTTCTTT
CDR3 protein: CASSRTVNTEAFF

J gene: TRBJ1-1
clone size: few
D gene: TRBD1
V gene: TRBV12-3/TRBV12-4
CDR3 DNA: TGTGCCAGCAGTCCCTGGACAGGGATAGACACTGAAGCTTTCTTT
CDR3 protein: CASSPWTGIDTEAFF

J gene: TRBJ2-7
clone size: NA
D gene: NA
V gene: TRBV28
CDR3 DNA: TGTGCCAGCAGTTATCAGACAGGATTATACGAGCAGTACTTC
CDR3 protein: CASSYQTGLYEQYF

J gene: TRBJ2-7
clone size: few
D gene: NA
V gene: TRBV3-1
CDR3 DNA: TGTGCCAGCAGCCCATCCGGGGCAGGCTTTAACGAGCAGTACTTC
CDR3 protein: CASSPSGAGFNEQYF

J gene: TRBJ1-3
clone size: NA
D gene: NA
V gene: TRBV4-1
CDR3 DNA: TGCGCCAGCAGCCGAGCAGGGGCAGCCTCTGGAAACACCATATATTTT
CDR3 protein: CASSRAGAASGNTIYF

J gene: TRBJ2-3
clone size: few
D gene: NA
V gene: TRBV6-6
CDR3 DNA: TGTGCCAGCAGTTATTTACGGGCGACAGATACGCAGTATTTT
CDR3 protein: CASSYLRATDTQYF

J gene: TRBJ2-7
clone size: once
D gene: TRBD2
V gene: TRBV19
CDR3 DNA: TGTGCCAGTATTCCTCGTGCGGGAGGGCCCTCCGAGCAGTACTTC
CDR3 protein: CASIPRAGGPSEQYF

J gene: TRBJ2-4
clone size: NA
D gene: NA
V gene: TRBV20-1
CDR3 DNA: TGCAGTGCCAATGGGGAGGGGGTAGCCAAAAACATTCAGTACTTC
CDR3 protein: CSANGEGVAKNIQYF

J gene: TRBJ1-2
clone size: NA
D gene: TRBD1
V gene: TRBV4-1
CDR3 DNA: TGCGCCAGCAGCCCCGGACAGGGGACTCCGGGAGGCTACACCTTC
CDR3 protein: CASSPGQGTPGGYTF

J gene: TRBJ2-1
clone size: few
D gene: TRBD2
V gene: TRBV13
CDR3 DNA: TGTGCCAGCAGCTATGGGACTAGCTGGAATGAGCAGTTCTTC
CDR3 protein: CASSYGTSWNEQFF

J gene: TRBJ2-1
clone size: NA
D gene: TRBD1
V gene: TRBV10-3
CDR3 DNA: TGTGCCATCGGCACCGGGACAGCTACCTTGGAGCAGTTCTTC
CDR3 protein: CAIGTGTATLEQFF

J gene: TRBJ2-4
clone size: few
D gene: NA
V gene: TRBV28
CDR3 DNA: TGTGCCGCGGGGACTGCCGAATGGACCAAAAACATTCAGTACTTC
CDR3 protein: CAAGTAEWTKNIQYF

J gene: TRBJ2-2
clone size: NA
D gene: TRBD1
V gene: TRBV27
CDR3 DNA: TGTGCCAGCAGTTTGGGACAGGGACTCACCGGGGAGCTGTTTTTT
CDR3 protein: CASSLGQGLTGELFF

J gene: TRBJ2-7
clone size: NA
D gene: TRBD1
V gene: TRBV27
CDR3 DNA: TGTGCCAGCAGTTCCTTCCTCCGGGACAGGGGAGGACACGAGCAGTACTTC
CDR3 protein: CASSSFLRDRGGHEQYF

J gene: TRBJ2-2
clone size: NA
D gene: TRBD1
V gene: TRBV20-1
CDR3 DNA: TGCAGTGCTCGGACAGGGGGCGCCCAGGCCGGGGAGCTGTTTTTT
CDR3 protein: CSARTGGAQAGELFF

J gene: TRBJ1-4
clone size: few
D gene: NA
V gene: TRBV4-3
CDR3 DNA: TGCGCCAGCAGCCAAGAAGAGCCCCCTTATCGGTCCTGGGGTGAAAAACTGTTTTTT
CDR3 protein: CASSQEEPPYRSWGEKLFF